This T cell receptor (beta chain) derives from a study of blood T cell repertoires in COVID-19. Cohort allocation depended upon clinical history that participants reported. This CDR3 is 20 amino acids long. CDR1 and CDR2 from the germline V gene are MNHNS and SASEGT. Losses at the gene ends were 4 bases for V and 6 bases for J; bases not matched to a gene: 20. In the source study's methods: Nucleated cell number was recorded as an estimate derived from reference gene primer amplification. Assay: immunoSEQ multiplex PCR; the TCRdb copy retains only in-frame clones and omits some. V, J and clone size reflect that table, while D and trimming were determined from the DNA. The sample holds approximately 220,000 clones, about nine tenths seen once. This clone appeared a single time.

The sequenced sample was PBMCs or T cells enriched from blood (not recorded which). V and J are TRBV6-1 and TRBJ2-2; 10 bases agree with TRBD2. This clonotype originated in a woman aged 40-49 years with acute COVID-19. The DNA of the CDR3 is TGTGCCAGCAGTGTCTTGGCTAGCGGGGGCCAAACGCCGAAATCCGGGGAGCTGTTTTTT. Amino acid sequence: CASSVLASGGQTPKSGELFF.